This T cell receptor beta chain was sequenced during a study of T cells in Graves' hyperthyroidism and ophthalmopathy. Amplification of TCR beta CDR3 regions was performed using RNA transcripts as template. A first-round RT-PCR of the TCR CDR3 used the HTBI primer set. From the multiplex PCR reads, TCRdb called clonotypes with MiXCR, one entry per CDR3 protein. The data show fewer than 750,000 distinct CDR3 sequences, with under 60% seen just once and around 8% held by the top ten. The count of this clonotype is one. What it binds is not known. Study-wide findings and caveats: Most thyroid-expanded clonotypes above 0.001 were also found in blood.

Clinical symptoms, serum thyroxine and TRAb, thyroid ultrasound and orbital computed tomography together formed the diagnostic basis. Germline trimming cut 3 bases from V and 8 bases from J; bases unmatched to any gene: 6. Germline V CDR1 and CDR2: SGDLS, YYNGEE. This CDR3 spans 13 amino acids. What was sequenced was peripheral blood or thyroid tissue (not recorded which). J is TRBJ1-1 and V is TRBV9, with TRBD1 matching over 8 bases. The origin of this receptor is a woman in her late teens or twenties with Graves' hyperthyroidism. CDR3 in DNA: TGTGCCAGCAGCGGAGACAGGGGCGCGGAAGCTTTCTTT. Translating gives CASSGDRGAEAFF.